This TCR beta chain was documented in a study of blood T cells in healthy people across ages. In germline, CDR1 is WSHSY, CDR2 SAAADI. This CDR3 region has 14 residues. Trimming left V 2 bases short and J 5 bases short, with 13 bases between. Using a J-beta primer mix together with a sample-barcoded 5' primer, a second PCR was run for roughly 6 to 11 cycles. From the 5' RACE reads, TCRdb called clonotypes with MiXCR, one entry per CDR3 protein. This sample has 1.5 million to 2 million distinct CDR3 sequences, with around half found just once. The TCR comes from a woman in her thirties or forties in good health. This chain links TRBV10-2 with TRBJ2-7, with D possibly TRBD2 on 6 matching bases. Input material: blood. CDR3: CASSEGLPPHEQYF. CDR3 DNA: TGCGCCAGCAGTGAGGGACTACCTCCTCACGAGCAGTACTTC.